The 29 T cell receptor beta chains below were found in one sample sequenced in a study of shared clonotypes between healthy human individuals. Measured with immunoSEQ multiplex PCR; TCRdb has only the in-frame clones, and not every one. This sample carries some 2.3 million clones, 80% to 95% of them seen once, and the ten largest clones take about 0.39%. Material: naive CD4+ T cells from PBMCs. This sample's subset: CD45RA+ positively selected. The source is a man aged 18 to 29 in good health. Some clones in this sample may be carry-over from other donors' samples.

In this sample, this clone turned up once. The V and J genes are TRBV18 and TRBJ1-3; 7 bases are shared with TRBD1. This CDR3 comprises 18 residues. V shed 1 base and J 0 bases; nucleotides not matched to a gene: 9. Germline V CDR1 and CDR2: KGHSH, LQKENI. DNA of the CDR3: TGTGCCAGCTCACCACAGGGGGACAGCTTTGTCTCTGGAAACACCATATATTTT. It codes for CASSPQGDSFVSGNTIYF. The full variable domain, rest sourced from reference TRBV18 and TRBJ1-3, is NAGVMQNPRHLVRRRGQEARLRCSPMKGHSHVYWYRQLPEEGLKFMVYLQKENIIDESGMPKERFSAEFPKEGPSILRIQQVVRGDSAAYFCASSPQGDSFVSGNTIYFGEGSWLTVV.

There are a few counts of this clone. The sample carries other DNA sequences with the same CDR3. The chain has TRBV7-9 and TRBJ1-1; D call uncertain. Trimming pared 1 base from V and 0 bases from J, leaving 3 bases between. The CDR3 covers 13 residues. Germline V CDR1 and CDR2: SEHNR, FQNEAQ (reference sequence). The CDR3 sequence: CASSLVVNTEAFF. In DNA form, the CDR3 reads TGTGCCAGCAGCTTAGTGGTGAACACTGAAGCTTTCTTT.

This clone was recorded once. The chain employs TRBV11-3 and TRBJ2-1; 8 positions agree with TRBD2. The CDR3 sequence is 18 residues long. Germline assignment: CDR1 SGHNT and CDR2 YENEEA. V gave up 6 bases and J gave up 1 base; unmatched junction bases: 14. CDR3 bases: TGTGCCAGCAGACATCCGGGACTAGTGGGTAGTTCCTACAATGAGCAGTTCTTC. Translated, it gives CASRHPGLVGSSYNEQFF.

This CDR3 reads CASTGRGATGELFF. CDR3 DNA: TGTGCCAGCACAGGGCGGGGGGCGACCGGGGAGCTGTTTTTT. The rearrangement joins TRBV6-1 to TRBJ2-2, with 8 bases that match TRBD2. J lost 5 bases, V lost 7 bases, and 6 bases had no gene match. This CDR3 comprises 14 residues. Looked up from germline, CDR1 is MNHNS and CDR2 is SASEGT.

Concerning this clone itself: The same CDR3 can be traced to other DNA sequences in this sample. J is TRBJ1-2 and V is TRBV7-3; D unclear. Germline V gene sequence: CDR1 SGHTA, CDR2 FQGTGA. The length of the CDR3 is 13 residues. Trimming cost V 2 bases and J 4 bases, with 8 bases left between them. The CDR3 loop reads CASSLGGSYGYTF. The CDR3 DNA reads as TGTGCCAGCAGCTTAGGTGGGAGCTATGGCTACACCTTC.

This chain connects TRBV27 to TRBJ2-4; no firm D call. The germline V gene has CDR1 MNHEY and CDR2 SMNVEV (reference sequence). V dropped 5 bases and J dropped 0 bases, with 11 bases sitting between them. CDR3 size: 15 residues. The CDR3 DNA follows: TGTGCCAGCAGTCGGACCATCCTAGCCAAAAACATTCAGTACTTC. Amino acids: CASSRTILAKNIQYF.

V usage is TRBV5-6 and J usage is TRBJ2-5, with D possibly TRBD2 on 6 matching bases. The end of the DNA is better explained by TRBJ2-7, so the J call may be wrong. In germline, CDR1 is SGHDT, CDR2 YYEEEE. The CDR3 length is 15 residues. Here the CDR3 reads CASSRPSAGSDEQYF. The CDR3 DNA reads TGTGCCAGCAGCCGGCCCAGCGCGGGAAGCGACGAGCAGTACTTC.

The chain recombines TRBV5-1 with TRBJ1-1; D possibly corresponds to TRBD1 (6 bases). V lost 2 bases and J lost 5, with 10 bases in between. Germline V gene lookup returns CDR1 SGHRS and CDR2 YFSETQ. The CDR3 has 13 amino acids. In nucleotides, the CDR3 is TGCGCCAGCAGCTTCATAGGGGGAACTGAAGCTTTCTTT. This codes for CASSFIGGTEAFF.

The chain has TRBV27 and TRBJ2-3, with D maybe TRBD1 (5 bases). Germline CDR1 is MNHEY and CDR2 is SMNVEV (reference sequence). Between the trimmed V and J ends, which lost 3 bases and 6 bases, there was a span of 16 bases. The CDR3 totals 15 residues. The CDR3: CASSFRTFVSDTQYF. CDR3 DNA sequence: TGTGCCAGCAGTTTCCGGACATTCGTCTCTGATACGCAGTATTTT.

As concerns this clone: The same CDR3 is also encoded by other DNA sequences in this sample. CDR3 in amino acids: CASSFRGNYGYTF. The CDR3 nucleotides are TGTGCCAGCAGTTTCAGGGGAAACTATGGCTACACCTTC. This rearrangement joins TRBV28 to TRBJ1-2; maybe TRBD1 (6 bases). Per the germline V gene, CDR1 is MDHEN and CDR2 is SYDVKM. The length of the CDR3 is 13 residues. With 3 bases removed from V and 2 bases from J, the gap between germline ends came to 7 bases.

The chain employs TRBV30 and TRBJ1-5; the D gene is possibly TRBD1 (5 bases). In germline, CDR1 is GTSNPN, CDR2 SVGIG (reference sequence). The CDR3 length is 15 residues. The V end lost 0 bases, the J end lost 4 bases, and 13 bases lay between the germline ends. Written as DNA, the CDR3 is TGTGCCTGGAGTGTACTATTAGGGGCAAATCAGCCCCAGCATTTT. Amino acid sequence: CAWSVLLGANQPQHF. The full variable domain, rest sourced from reference TRBV30 and TRBJ1-5, is SQTIHQWPATLVQPVGSPLSLECTVEGTSNPNLYWYRQAAGRGLQLLFYSVGIGQISSEVPQNLSASRPQDRQFILSSKKLLLSDSGFYLCAWSVLLGANQPQHFGDGTRLSIL.

The chain is built from TRBV27 and TRBJ2-7; D is perhaps TRBD2 (6 bases). From germline, CDR1 is MNHEY and CDR2 SMNVEV (reference sequence). CDR3 length: 16 residues. V was pared by 4 bases and J by 3 bases, with 19 bases between. CDR3 region: CASSSPPGLGSYEQYF. CDR3 nucleotides: TGTGCCAGCAGTTCCCCACCGGGACTCGGTAGCTACGAGCAGTACTTC.

The rearrangement joins TRBV7-8 to TRBJ2-1; 10 bases line up with TRBD2. After removal of 3 bases from V and 4 bases from J, the junction contained 12 bases not matched to a gene. The germline V gene has CDR1 SGHVS and CDR2 FQNEAQ. The CDR3 has 18 residues. CDR3 sequence reads: CASSFLITSGILYNEQFF. The CDR3 DNA is TGTGCCAGCAGCTTCCTTATAACTAGCGGGATCCTTTACAATGAGCAGTTCTTC.

This clone was seen only a few times. The chain joins TRBV10-1 to TRBJ1-1; D perhaps matches TRBD1 (5 bases). The germline V gene encodes CDR1 WNHNN and CDR2 SYGVQD (reference sequence). Trimming stripped 2 bases from V and 4 bases from J, with 11 bases between. The CDR3 totals 14 residues. The CDR3 DNA sequence: TGCGCCAGCAGTGAGCTCAGGGAGGGCACTGAAGCTTTCTTT. It encodes CASSELREGTEAFF.

The gene calls are TRBV29-1 and TRBJ2-2; D perhaps matches TRBD1 (6 bases). The germline V gene has CDR1 SQVTM and CDR2 ANQGSEA. CDR3 length: 14 amino acids. Trimming shortened V by 3 bases and J by 1 base, and 9 bases separated the two germline ends. CDR3: CSVESTGNTGELFF. CDR3 DNA: TGCAGCGTTGAGTCGACAGGGAACACCGGGGAGCTGTTTTTT.

The CDR3 nucleotides read TGTGCCAGCGCACAGGGGCCTAAAGCTTTCTTT. Residues: CASAQGPKAFF. V is TRBV6-5 and J is TRBJ1-1, with 7 bases identical to TRBD1. V lost 8 bases, J lost 9 bases, and 6 bases stayed unmatched. The CDR3 is 11 residues long. Germline CDR1 and CDR2: MNHEY and SVGAGI.

This chain joins TRBV9 and TRBJ2-7, with D hard to call. CDR1 is SGDLS and CDR2 is YYNGEE in the germline V gene. The CDR3 has 13 residues. The V gene lost 6 bases and the J gene lost 5 bases, with 15 bases spanning the gap. The CDR3 region has the DNA TGTGCCAGCAAAGGTGGCGGTAAGGACGAGCAGTACTTC. Translation: CASKGGGKDEQYF.

V and J are TRBV6-6 and TRBJ2-5; D call uncertain. The CDR3 covers 13 residues. V was shortened by 6 bases and J by 1 base, with 9 bases between the two germline ends. CDR1 MNHNY and CDR2 SVGAGI come from the germline V gene (reference sequence). The CDR3 DNA reads TGTGCCAGCAGCTATACAACCCAAGAGACCCAGTACTTC. It codes for CASSYTTQETQYF.

The J gene is TRBJ2-1, the V gene TRBV15; TRBD2 might be the D (6 bases). Per germline, CDR1 LNHNV and CDR2 YYDKDF (reference sequence). The V end was cut by 1 base, the J end by 8 bases, with 15 bases between. The length of the CDR3 is 15 residues. The CDR3 region has the DNA TGTGCCACCAGCAGAGGCAGGACTAACACGGATGAGCAGTTCTTC. It translates to CATSRGRTNTDEQFF.

The chain has TRBV5-1 and TRBJ2-3; D tentatively fits TRBD1 or TRBD2 (5 bases each). Trimming removed 0 bases at V and 4 bases at J, with 15 bases between. CDR1 and CDR2 from the germline V gene are SGHRS and YFSETQ. CDR3 length equals 16 residues. The CDR3 nucleotides are TGCGCCAGCAGCTTGGAAGGGGCTAGTAGCGCAGATACGCAGTATTTT. Translating gives CASSLEGASSADTQYF.

The gene calls are TRBV27 and TRBJ1-5; D is perhaps TRBD1 (6 bases). The CDR3 has 13 amino acids. The V gene lost 6 bases and the J gene lost 4 bases, with 10 bases spanning the gap. The germline V gene encodes CDR1 MNHEY and CDR2 SMNVEV (reference sequence). The CDR3 region is CASSRGRNQPQHF. In nucleotides, the CDR3 is TGTGCCAGCAGCAGGGGCCGAAATCAGCCCCAGCATTTT.

The CDR3 region is CASSRTVVAYEQYF. The CDR3 region has the DNA TGTGCCAGCAGCCGGACAGTCGTTGCCTACGAGCAGTACTTC. The chain carries TRBV6-5 and TRBJ2-7; maybe TRBD1 (6 bases). The germline V gene encodes CDR1 MNHEY and CDR2 SVGAGI. With 6 bases removed from V and 2 bases from J, the gap between germline ends came to 14 bases. The CDR3 is 14 amino acids.

The chain couples TRBV7-2 to TRBJ2-5; 8 bases map to TRBD1. In germline, CDR1 is SGHTA, CDR2 FQGNSA. With V trimmed by 4 bases and J by 5 bases, 9 bases remained unmatched. The CDR3 contains 15 residues. CDR3 DNA: TGTGCCAGCAGCTCCCGGACAGGGCGAGATGAGACCCAGTACTTC. As protein: CASSSRTGRDETQYF.

The rearrangement uses TRBV5-4 and TRBJ2-5; D uncertain. This CDR3 has 14 residues. V lost 3 bases and J 5 bases, leaving 14 bases between the germline ends. In germline, CDR1 is SGHNT, CDR2 YYREEE (reference sequence). CDR3: CASSYPGPRETQYF. The CDR3 DNA reads TGTGCCAGCAGCTATCCAGGACCACGGGAGACCCAGTACTTC.

J is TRBJ2-1 and V is TRBV27; TRBD2 matches 13 bases. Germline CDR1 reads MNHEY; CDR2 reads SMNVEV (reference sequence). After removal of 6 bases from V and 5 bases from J, the junction contained 7 bases not matched to a gene. This CDR3 is 16 amino acids long. CDR3 region: CASSILAGGHDNEQFF. The CDR3 coding sequence is TGTGCCAGCAGCATACTAGCGGGAGGGCACGACAATGAGCAGTTCTTC.

In DNA form, the CDR3 reads TGTGCCAGCAGTGATTCTAATCGAGATACGCAGTATTTT. It codes for CASSDSNRDTQYF. The chain uses TRBV2 and TRBJ2-3; D remains ambiguous. V was trimmed by 3 bases and J by 5 bases, leaving 9 bases between them. The CDR3 covers 13 residues. From germline, CDR1 is SNHLY and CDR2 FYNNEI.

The chain couples TRBV5-1 to TRBJ2-2; 10 bases are a match to TRBD2. The CDR3 sequence is 18 residues long. The ends lost 2 bases at V and 1 base at J; junction bases unmatched: 8. Germline lookup yields CDR1 SGHRS and CDR2 YFSETQ. The CDR3 region is CASSFTAGGPRNTGELFF. CDR3 DNA: TGCGCCAGCAGCTTCACAGCGGGAGGGCCAAGGAACACCGGGGAGCTGTTTTTT.

For this clone: This sample includes further DNA sequences coding for the same CDR3. The chain carries TRBV7-9 and TRBJ1-1; no clear D gene. The CDR3 has 11 amino acids. Germline V gene sequence: CDR1 SEHNR, CDR2 FQNEAQ (reference sequence). V gave up 2 bases and J gave up 4 bases, with 2 bases separating them. CDR3: CASSLITEAFF. The DNA of the CDR3 is TGTGCCAGCAGCTTAATCACTGAAGCTTTCTTT.

This clone has only one observation. The chain is built from TRBV28 and TRBJ2-7; no clear D. V gave up 1 base and J gave up 4 bases, with 5 bases separating them. The CDR3 sequence is 12 residues long. Looked up from germline, CDR1 is MDHEN and CDR2 is SYDVKM. CDR3 DNA: TGTGCCAGCAGTTTATTAATTTACGAGCAGTACTTC. This encodes CASSLLIYEQYF.